The 17 T cell receptor beta chains below all came from one sample that was sequenced in a study of T cell changes during pregnancy in multiple sclerosis. Only in-frame clones appear in the TCRdb table, and some are missing; sequencing was by immunoSEQ multiplex PCR. The sample contains roughly 76,000 clones, about 93% of which appear only once. Sequenced here: CD4+ T cells from peripheral blood mononuclear cells, sampled in the second trimester of pregnancy. These receptor sequences come from a female donor with multiple sclerosis, enrolled in a pregnancy study.

The genes are TRBV29-1 and TRBJ1-3, with TRBD1 as a possible D gene (6 bases). The V and J ends lost 5 bases and 0 bases respectively, with 11 bases between them. This CDR3 spans 14 amino acids. CDR1 and CDR2 (germline): SQVTM, ANQGSEA. The CDR3 spells CSVSNRVSGNTIYF. The CDR3 nucleotides are TGCAGCGTTTCTAACAGGGTCTCTGGAAACACCATATATTTT. The variable domain in full, with the rest retrieved from reference TRBV29-1 and TRBJ1-3, is SAVISQKPSRDICQRGTSLTIQCQVDSQVTMMFWYRQQPGQSLTLIATANQGSEATYESGFVIDKFPISRPNLTFSTLTVSNMSPEDSSIYLCSVSNRVSGNTIYFGEGSWLTVV.

This sequence joins TRBV6-1 and TRBJ2-3; 7 nucleotides line up with TRBD2. The V and J ends lost 8 bases and 4 bases, in that order; junction bases with no gene match: 9. This CDR3 spans 14 amino acids. Looked up from germline, CDR1 is MNHNS and CDR2 is SASEGT. CDR3 loop: CASYRAGVSDTQYF. The DNA for the CDR3 is TGTGCCAGCTACCGCGCGGGAGTGTCAGATACGCAGTATTTT.

This chain uses TRBV19 with TRBJ1-6; no firm D call. The germline V gene has CDR1 LNHDA and CDR2 SQIVND (reference sequence). Trimming cost V 2 bases and J 9 bases, with 8 bases left between them. This CDR3 has 13 residues. CDR3 region: CASSISLSSPLHF. CDR3 DNA: TGTGCCAGTAGTATAAGTCTCAGTTCACCCCTCCACTTT.

This chain connects TRBV11-2 to TRBJ2-7; the match to TRBD2 covers 8 bases. CDR1 and CDR2 (germline): SGHAT, FQNNGV. The CDR3 sequence is 16 residues long. V shed 1 base and J 3 bases; nucleotides not matched to a gene: 8. The CDR3 sequence is CASSLGVSGVYYEQYF. The CDR3 DNA is TGTGCCAGCAGCTTAGGGGTTAGCGGGGTGTACTACGAGCAGTACTTC.

This chain links TRBV30 with TRBJ1-5; 7 nucleotides align to TRBD1. CDR3 length: 13 residues. Trimming at V came to 4 bases and at J to 5 bases, leaving 5 bases not matched to a gene. The germline gives CDR1 GTSNPN, CDR2 SVGIG (reference sequence). DNA of the CDR3: TGTGCCTGGAATGACAGGGACGATCAGCCCCAGCATTTT. The encoded protein is CAWNDRDDQPQHF. Full variable domain (missing parts from reference TRBV30 and TRBJ1-5): SQTIHQWPATLVQPVGSPLSLECTVEGTSNPNLYWYRQAAGRGLQLLFYSVGIGQISSEVPQNLSASRPQDRQFILSSKKLLLSDSGFYLCAWNDRDDQPQHFGDGTRLSIL.

This clone occurred once. The rearrangement joins TRBV5-1 to TRBJ2-2, with 11 bases that match TRBD1. This CDR3 region has 16 residues. Germline trimming cut 4 bases from V and 5 bases from J; bases unmatched to any gene: 7. Germline V gene sequence: CDR1 SGHRS, CDR2 YFSETQ. The CDR3 DNA follows: TGCGCCAGCAGCATAGGCGGGACAGGGGGAACCGGGGAGCTGTTTTTT. Translation gives CASSIGGTGGTGELFF.

CDR3 DNA: TGTGCCAGCAGTGATAGGGGACAGGGCGGGGGGCCCCAGCATTTT. It translates to CASSDRGQGGGPQHF. The J gene is TRBJ1-5, the V gene TRBV6-1; 9 bases line up with TRBD1. Germline assignment: CDR1 MNHNS and CDR2 SASEGT. The CDR3 is 15 residues long. The V gene end was trimmed by 3 bases and the J gene end by 9 bases; junction bases not matched to a gene: 9.

This clone is a singleton in its sample. The gene calls are TRBV5-8 and TRBJ2-3; D is perhaps TRBD1 (6 bases). Trimming left V 4 bases short and J 0 bases short, with 15 bases between. The CDR3 runs to 16 residues. Germline values: CDR1 SGHTS, CDR2 YDEGEE. This chain's CDR3 is CASSIAGASSTDTQYF. The CDR3 nucleotides read TGTGCCAGCAGCATCGCAGGGGCGTCTAGCACAGATACGCAGTATTTT.

This clone was seen just once. This chain connects TRBV7-8 to TRBJ2-1; no reliable D call. Trimming stripped 4 bases from V and 0 bases from J, with 16 bases between. Germline V lookup: CDR1 SGHVS, CDR2 FQNEAQ. The CDR3 is 17 amino acids. DNA for the CDR3: TGTGCCAGCAGCTACCCAAGGCGGTCTAGCTCCTACAATGAGCAGTTCTTC. Encoded protein: CASSYPRRSSSYNEQFF.

V usage is TRBV4-1 and J usage is TRBJ2-7, with 15 bases lining up with TRBD2. J lost 4 bases, V lost 0 bases, and 13 bases had no gene match. This CDR3 is 20 amino acids long. Per germline, CDR1 MGHRA and CDR2 YSYEKL. The CDR3 sequence is CASSQDWAPGLAGGRYEQYF. The CDR3 DNA sequence: TGCGCCAGCAGCCAAGATTGGGCCCCGGGACTAGCGGGAGGTCGGTACGAGCAGTACTTC.

The genes are TRBV25-1 and TRBJ2-1; TRBD2 agrees at 8 bases. V was clipped by 10 bases and J by 10 bases; unmatched bases: 15. Germline-derived CDR1 and CDR2 are MGHDK and SYGVNS. This CDR3 contains 14 residues. The CDR3 here is CATTPPSGGGEQFF. CDR3 nucleotide sequence: TGTGCCACCACCCCCCCCAGCGGGGGCGGAGAGCAGTTCTTC.

CDR3 nucleotides: TGCAGCGTTGGAACTCAATACAGGGATGGGGAGCAGTACTTC. The encoded protein is CSVGTQYRDGEQYF. The chain uses TRBV29-1 and TRBJ2-7; tentatively, D is TRBD1 (6 bases). Germline V gene lookup returns CDR1 SQVTM and CDR2 ANQGSEA. This CDR3 is 14 amino acids long. Trimming pared 4 bases from V and 7 bases from J, leaving 20 bases between.

The chain combines TRBV27 with TRBJ1-4, with a possible D match to TRBD1 (6 bases). Germline V lookup: CDR1 MNHEY, CDR2 SMNVEV (reference sequence). V was clipped by 3 bases and J by 4 bases, with 18 bases between them. The CDR3 is 17 amino acids. This CDR3 is CASSFRVQGGSNEKLFF. Written as DNA, the CDR3 is TGTGCCAGCAGTTTTCGGGTACAGGGAGGGAGTAATGAAAAACTGTTTTTT.

The gene calls are TRBV2 and TRBJ1-3; D remains unclear. Germline V gene lookup returns CDR1 SNHLY and CDR2 FYNNEI. Between the trimmed V and J ends, which lost 2 bases and 1 base, there was a span of 9 bases. The CDR3 loop spans 15 amino acids. CDR3 in amino acids: CASSERVSSGNTIYF. The CDR3 nucleotides read TGTGCCAGCAGTGAACGGGTCAGTTCTGGAAACACCATATATTTT.

This chain uses TRBV6-5 with TRBJ1-5; a possible D gene is TRBD1 (6 bases). The ends were cut back, 7 bases at V and 0 bases at J, with 10 bases in the middle. Germline CDR1 MNHEY, CDR2 SVGAGI. This CDR3 has 14 residues. The CDR3 region has the DNA TGTGCCAGCAAGAGACAGGATAGCAATCAGCCCCAGCATTTT. It is translated as CASKRQDSNQPQHF.

CDR3 coding DNA: TGCGCCAGCAGCCTGGCGGACTCCGGCGATACGCAGTATTTT. Translated: CASSLADSGDTQYF. The chain joins TRBV5-1 to TRBJ2-3; D may be TRBD2 (5 bases). Germline CDR1 SGHRS, CDR2 YFSETQ. This CDR3 contains 14 residues. The germline V and J ends were trimmed by 4 bases and 6 bases, with 15 bases remaining between them.

The rearrangement joins TRBV7-2 to TRBJ1-2; 7 bases map to TRBD1. This CDR3 is built from 11 residues. Germline trimming cut 5 bases from V and 10 bases from J; bases unmatched to any gene: 4. Germline CDR1 is SGHTA and CDR2 is FQGNSA. Here the CDR3 reads CASSQTGVYTF. In DNA, the CDR3 is TGTGCCAGCAGCCAAACAGGGGTCTACACCTTC.